This T cell receptor beta chain was observed in a study of patients and donors after allogeneic stem cell transplantation. Each CDR3 protein is one row after TCRdb ran MiXCR on the RT-PCR reads. The sample consists of approximately 170,000 distinct CDR3 sequences, approximately 24% of them appearing once. There are a few counts of this clonotype. CDR3 length equals 16 residues. V lost 4 bases to trimming and J lost 9 bases, with 24 bases between them. Germline lookup yields CDR1 MNHEY and CDR2 SMNVEV (reference sequence). The sequence was obtained from a human donor who was either an allogeneic HSCT recipient or a stem cell or donor lymphocyte infusion donor (not recorded which). It is not recorded whose cells these are; they may come from a transplant donor. Sequenced input: blood, either unsorted or a sorted T cell fraction (not recorded which). V and J are TRBV27 and TRBJ1-2; D may be TRBD1 (6 bases). The CDR3 bases are TGTGCCAGCAGTTCCTTTATCCTTAACAGGGAGAGGAGCTACACCTTC. Translation gives CASSSFILNRERSYTF.